The source of this TCR beta chain is a study of T cell responses to AZD1222 COVID-19 vaccine (dated by TCRdb to about 2021). As for the study more broadly: AZD1222 recipients with second doses at about 4 weeks or about 12 weeks were pooled, because spike-specific TCR depth and breadth did not differ between schedules. TCR sequencing covered over 230 trial participants: 200 to 210 given two doses of AZD1222 and 26 given two doses of MenACWY control vaccine. Trial participants were enrolled by age into 18-55, 56-69 and 70-plus year subgroups, with roughly 150, 30 and 60 TCR-sequenced participants respectively.

The CDR3 regions of human TCRbeta chains were analyzed by immunosequencing. Processing in the source paper ran as follows. Repertoire TCRs were checked for matches against a reference library of SARS-CoV-2-specific TCRs that had been generated using the MIRA antigen-specificity platform. Breadth was defined as the fraction of unique TCRs that were SARS-CoV-2-associated, and depth was defined as the fraction of total T cells that were SARS-CoV-2-associated. Using the MIRA data, each spike-specific TCR was assigned both to the spike region to which the TCR was reactive and to a CD4 or CD8 class. Log10-transformed breadth and depth values were compared by one-way ANOVA with Sidak's multiple comparisons tests. TCRdb limited this immuneACCESS table to in-frame rearrangements with V and J called. A share of clones is missing; checked studies link under half to unresolved V genes, and the rest is unexplained. Clonal size and the V and J genes are those of that table, whereas D and trimming came from the DNA. Here the sample has about 140,000 clones; about 90% occur a single time. The top ten hold about 2% of the sample.

Comments on this clone: Its specific antigen is unknown. No quality values exist for individual bases; no much larger clone is one base distant.

In the paper's terms, the time point label means: baseline before first vaccination. Vaccinee samples came from UK trials COV001 and COV002, including a single-blind randomized controlled phase 2/3 trial of AZD1222 (ChAdOx1 nCoV-19) in healthy adults. For TCRbeta chain sequencing, PBMC samples were collected from trial participants at day 0 and at day 28 after the second dose. Sequences SGHTA (CDR1) and FQGTGA (CDR2) are obtained from the germline V gene. Spanning cysteine to phenylalanine, the CDR3 consists of 14 amino acids. CDR3 DNA only is kept here, 42 bases in frame from base 1. The V and J ends are trimmed by 4 bases and 0 bases, leaving 9 bases between them. What the work shows at the level of the full study, not this receptor alone: Vaccine-associated CD4 TCRs spanned the whole spike protein, with dominant responses in regions 160-218 and 743-854. In the small 56-69-year group, the increase in depth fell short of significance, most likely because of low power. Reportedly, almost half of the unique spike-specific TCRs recognized epitopes lying outside the regions that are mutated in the B.1.351 and B.1.1.7 variants. Because no day 14 peak-response samples were available, repertoires were characterized only after the peak T cell response. Spike-specific TCR breadth and depth rose significantly after two AZD1222 doses compared with day 0 and with MenACWY recipients. Only a handful of AZD1222 recipients were SARS-CoV-2 seropositive at baseline, limiting conclusions about previously exposed vaccinees. Participants were mostly white British, with more females than males. The authors suggested clonal diversity may have been underestimated.

The sample was peripheral blood, taken on day 0 of AZD1222 vaccination. The TCR was taken from an adult in good health. The sequence links TRBV7-3 to TRBJ1-1, with the D segment identity uncertain. CDR3 loop: CASSYDNMNTEAFF. The base sequence is TGTGCCAGCAGCTACGACAATATGAACACTGAAGCTTTCTTT.